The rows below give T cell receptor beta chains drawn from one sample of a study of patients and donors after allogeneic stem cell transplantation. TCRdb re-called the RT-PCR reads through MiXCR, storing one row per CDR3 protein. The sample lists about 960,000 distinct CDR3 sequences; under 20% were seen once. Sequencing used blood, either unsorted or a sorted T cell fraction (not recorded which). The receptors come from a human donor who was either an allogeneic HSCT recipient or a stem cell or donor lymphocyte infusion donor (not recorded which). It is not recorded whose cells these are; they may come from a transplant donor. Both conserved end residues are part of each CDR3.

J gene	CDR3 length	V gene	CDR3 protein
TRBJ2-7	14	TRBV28	CASGLGAGVYEQYF
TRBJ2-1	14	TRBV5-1	CASSMEPHDNEQFF
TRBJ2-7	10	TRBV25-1	CATQNYEQYF
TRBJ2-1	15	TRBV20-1	CSADGTGVGVNEQFF
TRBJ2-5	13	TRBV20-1	CSPSSQGEETQYF
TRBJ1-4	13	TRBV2	CASRRGMDEKLFF
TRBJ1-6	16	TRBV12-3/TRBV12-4	CASSLGSGGNNSPLHF
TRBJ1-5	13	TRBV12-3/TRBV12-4	CASSLSGFQPQHF
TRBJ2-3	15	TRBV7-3	CASSLSGEGPDTQYF
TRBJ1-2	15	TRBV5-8	CASSLGTQAPYGYTF
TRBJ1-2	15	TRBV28	CASSLSAEANYGYTF
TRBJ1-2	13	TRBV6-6	CASRPDNNYGYTF
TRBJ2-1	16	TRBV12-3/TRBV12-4	CASSLRTGTSYNEQFF
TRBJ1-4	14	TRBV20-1	CSALSGTGEGKLFF
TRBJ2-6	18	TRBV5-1	CASSVGGLAGLRANVLTF
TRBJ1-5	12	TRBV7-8	CASSHSGQPQHF
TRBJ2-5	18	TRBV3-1	CASSQAPRGGPFLETQYF
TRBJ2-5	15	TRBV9	CASSVTPRTGETQYF
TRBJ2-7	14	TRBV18	CASSPVAGPYEQYF
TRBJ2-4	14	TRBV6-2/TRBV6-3	CASSRGQRGNIQYF
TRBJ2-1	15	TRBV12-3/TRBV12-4	CASSFRQGRRNEQFF
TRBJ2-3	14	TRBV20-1	CSGQGATDTDTQYF
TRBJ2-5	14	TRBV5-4	CAIMLGGQQETQYF
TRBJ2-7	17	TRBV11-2	CASSIGTSMRGGYEQYF
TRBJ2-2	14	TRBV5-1	CASSLERRAGELFF
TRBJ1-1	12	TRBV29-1	CSVEFRGSYAFF
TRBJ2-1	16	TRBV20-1	CSARGQRGASYNEQFF
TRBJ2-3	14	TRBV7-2	CASSSVGRADTQYF
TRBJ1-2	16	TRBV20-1	CSAREQGSTGSYGYTF